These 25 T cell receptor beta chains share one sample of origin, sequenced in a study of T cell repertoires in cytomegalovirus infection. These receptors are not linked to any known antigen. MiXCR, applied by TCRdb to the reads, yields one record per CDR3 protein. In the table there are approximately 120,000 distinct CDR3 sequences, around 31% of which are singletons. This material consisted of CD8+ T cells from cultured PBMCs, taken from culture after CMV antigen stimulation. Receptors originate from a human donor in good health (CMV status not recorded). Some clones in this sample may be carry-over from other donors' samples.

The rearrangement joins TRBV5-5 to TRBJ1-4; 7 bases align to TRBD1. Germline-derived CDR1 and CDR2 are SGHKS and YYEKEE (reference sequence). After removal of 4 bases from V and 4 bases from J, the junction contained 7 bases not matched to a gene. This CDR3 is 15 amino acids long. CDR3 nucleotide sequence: TGTGCCAGCAGCCCATGGACAGGTTTTAATGAAAAACTGTTTTTT. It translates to CASSPWTGFNEKLFF.

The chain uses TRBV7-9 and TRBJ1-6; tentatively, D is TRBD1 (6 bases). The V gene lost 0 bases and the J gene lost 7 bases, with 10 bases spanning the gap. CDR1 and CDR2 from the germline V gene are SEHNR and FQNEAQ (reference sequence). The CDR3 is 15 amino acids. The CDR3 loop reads CASSLALQGNSPLHF. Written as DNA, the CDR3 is TGTGCCAGCAGCTTAGCGCTGCAGGGGAATTCACCCCTCCACTTT.

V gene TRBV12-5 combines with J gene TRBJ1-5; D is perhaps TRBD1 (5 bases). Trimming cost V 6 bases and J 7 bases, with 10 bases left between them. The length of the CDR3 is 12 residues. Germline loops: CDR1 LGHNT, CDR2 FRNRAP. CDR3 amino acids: CASGVGGQPQHF. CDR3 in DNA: TGTGCTAGTGGGGTGGGGGGGCAGCCCCAGCATTTT.

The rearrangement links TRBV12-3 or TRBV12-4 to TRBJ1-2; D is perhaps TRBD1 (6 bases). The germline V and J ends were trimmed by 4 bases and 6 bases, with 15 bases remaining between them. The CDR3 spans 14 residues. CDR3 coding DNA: TGTGCCAGCAGTTCACAGGGATTGGGGCATGGCTACACCTTC. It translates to CASSSQGLGHGYTF.

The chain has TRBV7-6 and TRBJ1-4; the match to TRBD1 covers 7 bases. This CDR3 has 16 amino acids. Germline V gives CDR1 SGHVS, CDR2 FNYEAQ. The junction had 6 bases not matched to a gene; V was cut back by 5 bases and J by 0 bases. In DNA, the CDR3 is TGTGCCAGCAGCCACCAGGGACAGACAACTAATGAAAAACTGTTTTTT. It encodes CASSHQGQTTNEKLFF.

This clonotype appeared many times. CDR3 nucleotide sequence: TGTGCCAGCAGCTTGTGGGAAAACACTGAAGCTTTCTTT. Translated: CASSLWENTEAFF. The chain uses TRBV5-5 and TRBJ1-1; D gene uncertain. The CDR3 has 13 residues. Germline V gene sequence: CDR1 SGHKS, CDR2 YYEKEE (reference sequence). V gave up 1 base and J gave up 2 bases, with 6 bases separating them.

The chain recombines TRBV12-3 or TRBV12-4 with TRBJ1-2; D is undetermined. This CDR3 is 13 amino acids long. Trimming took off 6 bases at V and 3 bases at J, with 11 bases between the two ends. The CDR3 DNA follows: TGTGCCAGCAGGGCACAGTGGGACTATGGCTACACCTTC. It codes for CASRAQWDYGYTF.

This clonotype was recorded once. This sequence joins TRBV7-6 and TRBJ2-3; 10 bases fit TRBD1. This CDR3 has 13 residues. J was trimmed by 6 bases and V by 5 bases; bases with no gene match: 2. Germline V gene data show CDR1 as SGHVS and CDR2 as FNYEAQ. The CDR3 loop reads CASSGTGDDTQYF. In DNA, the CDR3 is TGTGCCAGCAGCGGGACAGGGGACGATACGCAGTATTTT. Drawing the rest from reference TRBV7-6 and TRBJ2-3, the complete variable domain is GAGVSQSPRYKVTKRGQDVALRCDPISGHVSLYWYRQALGQGPEFLTYFNYEAQQDKSGLPNDRFSAERPEGSISTLTIQRTEQRDSAMYRCASSGTGDDTQYFGPGTRLTVL.

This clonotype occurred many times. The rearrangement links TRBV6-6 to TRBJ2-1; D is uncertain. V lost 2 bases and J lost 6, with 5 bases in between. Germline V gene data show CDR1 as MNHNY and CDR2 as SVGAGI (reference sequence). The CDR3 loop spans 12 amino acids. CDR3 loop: CASSYTLNEQFF. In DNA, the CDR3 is TGTGCCAGCAGTTACACCCTCAATGAGCAGTTCTTC.

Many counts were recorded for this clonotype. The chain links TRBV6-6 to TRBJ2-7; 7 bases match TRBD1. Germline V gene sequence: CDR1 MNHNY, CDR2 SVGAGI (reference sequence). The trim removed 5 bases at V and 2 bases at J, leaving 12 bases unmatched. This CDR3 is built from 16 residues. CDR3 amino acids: CASSPYRSGGAYEQYF. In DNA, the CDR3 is TGTGCCAGCAGTCCGTACCGTTCAGGGGGTGCCTACGAGCAGTACTTC.

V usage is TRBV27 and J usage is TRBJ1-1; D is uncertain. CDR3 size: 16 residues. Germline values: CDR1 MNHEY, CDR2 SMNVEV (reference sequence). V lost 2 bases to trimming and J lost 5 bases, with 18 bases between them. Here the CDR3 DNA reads TGTGCCAGCAGTTTAGACCTCCAGAGGGCGGGAACTGAAGCTTTCTTT. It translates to CASSLDLQRAGTEAFF.

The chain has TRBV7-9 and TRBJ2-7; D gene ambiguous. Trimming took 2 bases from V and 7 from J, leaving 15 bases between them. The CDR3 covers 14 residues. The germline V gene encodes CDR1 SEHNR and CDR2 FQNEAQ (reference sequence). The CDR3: CASSLPGLAGEQYF. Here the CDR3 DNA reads TGTGCCAGCAGCTTACCTGGTCTGGCAGGAGAGCAGTACTTC. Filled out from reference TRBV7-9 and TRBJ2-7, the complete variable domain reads DTGVSQNPRHKITKRGQNVTFRCDPISEHNRLYWYRQTLGQGPEFLTYFQNEAQLEKSRLLSDRFSAERPKGSFSTLEIQRTEQGDSAMYLCASSLPGLAGEQYFGPGTRLTVT.

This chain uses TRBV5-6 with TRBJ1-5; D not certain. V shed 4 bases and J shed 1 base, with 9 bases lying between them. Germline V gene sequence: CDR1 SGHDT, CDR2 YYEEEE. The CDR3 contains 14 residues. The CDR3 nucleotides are TGTGCCAGCAGCCAGACTGGGAGCAATCAGCCCCAGCATTTT. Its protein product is CASSQTGSNQPQHF.

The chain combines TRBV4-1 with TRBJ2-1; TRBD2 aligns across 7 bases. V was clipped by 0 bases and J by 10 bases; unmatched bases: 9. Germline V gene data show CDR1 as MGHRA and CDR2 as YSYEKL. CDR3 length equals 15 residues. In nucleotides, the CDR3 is TGCGCCAGCAGCCAAGATCCCAGCGGGGCAAGCGAGCAGTTCTTC. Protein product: CASSQDPSGASEQFF.

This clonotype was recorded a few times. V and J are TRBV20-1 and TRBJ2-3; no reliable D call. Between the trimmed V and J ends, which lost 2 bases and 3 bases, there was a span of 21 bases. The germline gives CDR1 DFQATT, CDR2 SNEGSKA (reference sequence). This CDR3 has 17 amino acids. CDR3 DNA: TGCAGTGCTAGAAGCCTTGCGGCCGTTTTGTGGACAGATACGCAGTATTTT. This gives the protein CSARSLAAVLWTDTQYF.

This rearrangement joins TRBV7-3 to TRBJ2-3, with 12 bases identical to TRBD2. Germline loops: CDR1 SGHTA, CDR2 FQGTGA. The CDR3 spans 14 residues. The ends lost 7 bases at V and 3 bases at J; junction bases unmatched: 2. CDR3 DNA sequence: TGTGCCAGCACCCTAGCGGGGGGGACAGATACGCAGTATTTT. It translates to CASTLAGGTDTQYF.

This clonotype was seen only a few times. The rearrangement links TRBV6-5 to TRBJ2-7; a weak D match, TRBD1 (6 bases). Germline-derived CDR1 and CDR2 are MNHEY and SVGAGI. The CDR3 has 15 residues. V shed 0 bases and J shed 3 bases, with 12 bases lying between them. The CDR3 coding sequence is TGTGCCAGCAGTTACTCAGGGACAAGCCACTACGAGCAGTACTTC. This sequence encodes CASSYSGTSHYEQYF.

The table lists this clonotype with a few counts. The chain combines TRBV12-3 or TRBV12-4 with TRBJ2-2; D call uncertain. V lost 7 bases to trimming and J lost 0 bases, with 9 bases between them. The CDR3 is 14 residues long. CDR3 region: CASNRAANTGELFF. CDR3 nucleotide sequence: TGTGCCAGCAACCGGGCAGCGAACACCGGGGAGCTGTTTTTT.

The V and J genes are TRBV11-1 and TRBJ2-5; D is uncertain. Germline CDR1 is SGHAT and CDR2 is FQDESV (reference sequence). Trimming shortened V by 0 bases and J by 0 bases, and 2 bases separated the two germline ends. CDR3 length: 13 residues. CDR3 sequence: CASSLAHQETQYF. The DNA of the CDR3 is TGTGCCAGCAGCTTAGCGCACCAAGAGACCCAGTACTTC.

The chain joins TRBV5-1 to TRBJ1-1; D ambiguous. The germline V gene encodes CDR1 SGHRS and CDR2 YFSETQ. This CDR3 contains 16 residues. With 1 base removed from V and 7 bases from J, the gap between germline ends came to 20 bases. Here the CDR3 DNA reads TGCGCCAGCAGCTTGTTGGGCCGTGCGCAAGAAGGTGAAGCTTTCTTT. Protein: CASSLLGRAQEGEAFF.

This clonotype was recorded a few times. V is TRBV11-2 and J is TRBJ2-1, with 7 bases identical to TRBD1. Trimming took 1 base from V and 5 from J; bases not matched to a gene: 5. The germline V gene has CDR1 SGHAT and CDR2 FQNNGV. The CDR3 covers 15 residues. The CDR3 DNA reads TGTGCCAGCAGCTTAGGGACAGGTAGCAACAATGAGCAGTTCTTC. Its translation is CASSLGTGSNNEQFF.

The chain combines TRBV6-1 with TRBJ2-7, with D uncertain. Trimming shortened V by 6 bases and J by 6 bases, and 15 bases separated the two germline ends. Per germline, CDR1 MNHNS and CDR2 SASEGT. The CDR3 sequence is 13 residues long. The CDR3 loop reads CASRPTAPSEQYF. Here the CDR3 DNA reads TGTGCCAGCAGACCAACAGCACCCTCCGAGCAGTACTTC.

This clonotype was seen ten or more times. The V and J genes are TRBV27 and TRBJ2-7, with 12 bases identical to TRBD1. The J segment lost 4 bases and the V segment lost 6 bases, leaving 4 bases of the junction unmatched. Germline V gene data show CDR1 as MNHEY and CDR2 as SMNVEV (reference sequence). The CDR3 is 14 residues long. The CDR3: CASSLGQGAYEQYF. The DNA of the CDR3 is TGTGCCAGCAGCTTGGGACAGGGGGCATACGAGCAGTACTTC.

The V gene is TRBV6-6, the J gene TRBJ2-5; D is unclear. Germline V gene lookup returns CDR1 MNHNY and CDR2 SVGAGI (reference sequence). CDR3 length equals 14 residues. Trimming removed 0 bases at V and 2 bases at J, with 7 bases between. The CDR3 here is CASSYSRQQETQYF. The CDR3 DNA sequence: TGTGCCAGCAGTTACTCGAGACAACAAGAGACCCAGTACTTC.

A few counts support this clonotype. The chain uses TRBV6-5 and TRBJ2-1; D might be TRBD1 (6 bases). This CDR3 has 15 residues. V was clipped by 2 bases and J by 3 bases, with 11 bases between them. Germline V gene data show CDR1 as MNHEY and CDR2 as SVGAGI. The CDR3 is CASSYQGTGYNEQFF. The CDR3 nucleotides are TGTGCCAGCAGTTACCAGGGGACGGGCTACAATGAGCAGTTCTTC.